This TCR beta chain was sequenced for a study of blood T cell repertoires in COVID-19. On the study more broadly: T cells, B-cell-depleted T cells, or PBMCs supplied cDNA or gDNA.

Here immunoSEQ multiplex PCR was the method, and the copy in TCRdb shows in-frame clones only, minus some. In the table there are about 220,000 clones, 75% to 90% of which are singletons. This CDR3 comprises 13 residues. V shed 2 bases and J shed 6 bases, with 9 bases lying between them. Germline assignment: CDR1 MNHEY and CDR2 SVGAGI. The receptor was isolated from a woman between 65 and 79 years old with COVID-19, enrolled during active disease. V gene TRBV6-5 combines with J gene TRBJ2-3; tentatively, D is TRBD1 (5 bases). The sequencing sample was made of peripheral blood. CDR3 sequence (DNA): TGTGCCAGCAGTTACGGGTACAGGGATACGCAGTATTTT. Amino acids: CASSYGYRDTQYF.